Shown below are 31 T cell receptor beta chains from a single sample sequenced in a study of blood T cell repertoires in COVID-19. Clones were sequenced by immunoSEQ multiplex PCR, and TCRdb holds only the in-frame ones, with some missing. The sample lists about 290,000 clones, roughly 86% occurring once. Sample: peripheral blood. The origin of the receptors is a woman in her twenties or thirties with COVID-19, enrolled during active disease.

This sequence joins TRBV4-1 and TRBJ1-6, with a weak D call TRBD1 (6 bases). Germline lookup yields CDR1 MGHRA and CDR2 YSYEKL. The length of the CDR3 is 17 residues. The V gene lost 4 bases and the J gene lost 0 bases, with 13 bases spanning the gap. For the CDR3, the DNA is TGCGCCAGCAGCCCTTGGACAGCAAGCTCCTATAATTCACCCCTCCACTTT. Its protein product is CASSPWTASSYNSPLHF.

The rearrangement uses TRBV29-1 and TRBJ1-1; 7 bases agree with TRBD1. Germline lookup yields CDR1 SQVTM and CDR2 ANQGSEA. The V gene end was trimmed by 6 bases and the J gene end by 2 bases; junction bases not matched to a gene: 6. CDR3 length: 13 residues. Here the CDR3 reads CSVRGLLNTEAFF. Here the CDR3 DNA reads TGCAGCGTGAGGGGGCTCCTAAACACTGAAGCTTTCTTT.

The chain carries TRBV5-6 and TRBJ2-5; D is ambiguous. The CDR3 length is 15 residues. Germline loops: CDR1 SGHDT, CDR2 YYEEEE. V lost 0 bases to trimming and J lost 1 base, with 10 bases between them. The CDR3 DNA sequence: TGTGCCAGCAGCTTGGTACGTAGCCTCCAAGAGACCCAGTACTTC. Amino acids: CASSLVRSLQETQYF.

The chain recombines TRBV5-1 with TRBJ1-4, with D possibly matching TRBD1 (5 bases). This CDR3 region has 14 residues. Germline V gives CDR1 SGHRS, CDR2 YFSETQ. Trimming cost V 4 bases and J 8 bases, with 15 bases left between them. In DNA form, the CDR3 reads TGCGCCAGCAGCAGGAATCAGGGCGGCGAAAAACTGTTTTTT. The encoded protein is CASSRNQGGEKLFF. Full variable domain (remainder filled in from reference TRBV5-1 and TRBJ1-4): KAGVTQTPRYLIKTRGQQVTLSCSPISGHRSVSWYQQTPGQGLQFLFEYFSETQRNKGNFPGRFSGRQFSNSRSEMNVSTLELGDSALYLCASSRNQGGEKLFFGSGTQLSVL.

This clone occurred once. The gene calls are TRBV4-1 and TRBJ2-3; D unresolved. The CDR3 has 15 residues. Trimming stripped 1 base from V and 3 bases from J, with 11 bases between. From germline, CDR1 is MGHRA and CDR2 YSYEKL. The CDR3 reads CASSQVLSVTDTQYF. Here the CDR3 DNA reads TGCGCCAGCAGCCAAGTGCTTTCGGTTACAGATACGCAGTATTTT.

This clone was counted a single time. The J gene is TRBJ1-1, the V gene TRBV18, with a weak D call TRBD1 (6 bases). V lost 2 bases and J lost 3, with 10 bases in between. In germline, CDR1 is KGHSH, CDR2 LQKENI. The CDR3 loop spans 14 amino acids. The CDR3 DNA is TGTGCCAGCTCACCAACCGCAGGGGACACTGAAGCTTTCTTT. Residues: CASSPTAGDTEAFF. Full variable domain (remainder filled in from reference TRBV18 and TRBJ1-1): NAGVMQNPRHLVRRRGQEARLRCSPMKGHSHVYWYRQLPEEGLKFMVYLQKENIIDESGMPKERFSAEFPKEGPSILRIQQVVRGDSAAYFCASSPTAGDTEAFFGQGTRLTVV.

Points on this clone: Other DNA sequences in this specimen translate into the identical CDR3. This chain connects TRBV2 to TRBJ2-2, with TRBD1 matching 8 bases. Trimming cost V 6 bases and J 5 bases; bases outside gene matches: 2. The CDR3 contains 13 residues. Germline V gene lookup returns CDR1 SNHLY and CDR2 FYNNEI. The CDR3 reads CASSRQGTGELFF. CDR3 bases: TGTGCCAGCAGCAGACAGGGGACCGGGGAGCTGTTTTTT.

The chain joins TRBV2 to TRBJ2-3, with D possibly TRBD2 on 7 matching bases. The V gene's germline CDR1 is SNHLY and CDR2 FYNNEI. This CDR3 has 15 residues. V dropped 6 bases and J dropped 4 bases, with 17 bases sitting between them. The CDR3 is CASRTTGGAADTQYF. Here the CDR3 DNA reads TGTGCCAGCAGAACGACTGGGGGGGCGGCAGATACGCAGTATTTT.

V is TRBV10-2 and J is TRBJ1-2; 8 bases line up with TRBD1. CDR1 and CDR2 (germline): WSHSY, SAAADI. CDR3 size: 12 residues. V gave up 5 bases and J gave up 7 bases; unmatched junction bases: 3. CDR3 DNA sequence: TGCGCCAGCAGTACAGGGGGGTTTGGCTACACCTTC. Amino acid sequence: CASSTGGFGYTF.

The rearrangement links TRBV2 to TRBJ2-7; maybe TRBD1 (6 bases). V was clipped by 4 bases and J by 4 bases, with 17 bases between them. Germline loops: CDR1 SNHLY, CDR2 FYNNEI. The CDR3 covers 15 residues. This CDR3 is CASSAGARPGYEQYF. The DNA of the CDR3 is TGTGCCAGCAGTGCAGGGGCGAGGCCAGGGTACGAGCAGTACTTC.

V is TRBV5-6 and J is TRBJ2-2; D gene unclear. In germline, CDR1 is SGHDT, CDR2 YYEEEE. V gave up 2 bases and J gave up 3 bases, with 8 bases separating them. The CDR3 is 14 amino acids. Here the CDR3 reads CASSFQEYTGELFF. CDR3 DNA sequence: TGTGCCAGCAGCTTCCAAGAGTACACCGGGGAGCTGTTTTTT.

V and J are TRBV5-1 and TRBJ2-7; no definite D call. Germline CDR1 is SGHRS and CDR2 is YFSETQ. The V gene lost 1 base and the J gene lost 1 base, with 6 bases spanning the gap. The CDR3 sequence is 13 residues long. The CDR3 DNA sequence: TGCGCCAGCAGCTTGTCCCAATCCTACGAGCAGTACTTC. Translating it yields CASSLSQSYEQYF. Variable domain in full (rest from reference TRBV5-1 and TRBJ2-7): KAGVTQTPRYLIKTRGQQVTLSCSPISGHRSVSWYQQTPGQGLQFLFEYFSETQRNKGNFPGRFSGRQFSNSRSEMNVSTLELGDSALYLCASSLSQSYEQYFGPGTRLTVT.

This clone was seen only once. This chain links TRBV7-9 with TRBJ2-7, with D hard to call. The CDR3 length is 13 residues. V was pared by 1 base and J by 5 bases, with 9 bases between. Germline CDR1 SEHNR, CDR2 FQNEAQ (reference sequence). In DNA form, the CDR3 reads TGTGCCAGCAGCTTAGTAGTCGGTGACGAGCAGTACTTC. It translates to CASSLVVGDEQYF.

The rearrangement links TRBV5-1 to TRBJ2-1; tentative D call: TRBD2 (5 bases). The germline V gene has CDR1 SGHRS and CDR2 YFSETQ. V lost 3 bases to trimming and J lost 3 bases, with 10 bases between them. The CDR3 runs 14 residues. The CDR3 region is CASSSFGDYNEQFF. The CDR3, as DNA: TGCGCCAGCAGCTCTTTCGGGGACTACAATGAGCAGTTCTTC.

The chain couples TRBV7-6 to TRBJ1-1, with a tentative D call TRBD1 (6 bases). Per germline, CDR1 SGHVS and CDR2 FNYEAQ. The V end lost 5 bases, the J end lost 0 bases, and 10 bases lay between the germline ends. The CDR3 covers 14 residues. The CDR3 loop is CASSKTGLNTEAFF. The CDR3 bases are TGTGCCAGCAGCAAAACAGGGCTGAACACTGAAGCTTTCTTT.

The rearrangement links TRBV7-9 to TRBJ2-2; perhaps TRBD2 as D (5 bases). Between the trimmed V and J ends, which lost 0 bases and 5 bases, there was a span of 19 bases. The CDR3 contains 18 residues. Germline assignment: CDR1 SEHNR and CDR2 FQNEAQ (reference sequence). This CDR3 is CASSLASVARTGTGELFF. Written as DNA, the CDR3 is TGTGCCAGCAGCTTAGCGTCTGTCGCTCGCACGGGGACCGGGGAGCTGTTTTTT.

The J gene is TRBJ2-7, the V gene TRBV3-1 (or the pseudogene TRBV3-2), with D perhaps matching TRBD2 (5 bases). The CDR3 is 13 residues long. V lost 2 bases to trimming and J lost 6 bases, with 11 bases between them. The V gene's germline CDR1 is LGHDT and CDR2 YNNKEL (reference sequence). CDR3 DNA sequence: TGTGCCAGCAGCCAATCGAGGGTAGGCGAGCAGTACTTC. This encodes CASSQSRVGEQYF.

V is TRBV11-2 and J is TRBJ2-5; the match to TRBD2 covers 10 bases. V lost 2 bases, J lost 5 bases, and 5 bases stayed unmatched. There are 15 residues in the CDR3. The germline CDR1 and CDR2 sequences are SGHAT and FQNNGV. The CDR3 is CASSLPSGGTETQYF. DNA for the CDR3: TGTGCCAGCAGCTTACCTAGCGGGGGTACCGAGACCCAGTACTTC.

The V and J genes are TRBV5-4 and TRBJ2-7; TRBD2 aligns across 7 bases. V shed 4 bases, J shed 4 bases, and the junction held 11 bases outside the gene matches. CDR1 and CDR2 from the germline V gene are SGHNT and YYREEE (reference sequence). This CDR3 contains 15 residues. CDR3 nucleotide sequence: TGTGCCAGCAGCCACCGCGGCAGCGGGGCTTACGAGCAGTACTTC. This translates into CASSHRGSGAYEQYF.

The chain recombines TRBV6-1 with TRBJ1-4, with D perhaps TRBD1 (6 bases). Germline assignment: CDR1 MNHNS and CDR2 SASEGT. Trimming pared 3 bases from V and 2 bases from J, leaving 25 bases between. The length of the CDR3 is 20 residues. The CDR3 is CASSERLGVLGQSTNEKLFF. Written as DNA, the CDR3 is TGTGCCAGCAGTGAGAGGCTTGGGGTTCTTGGACAGTCGACTAATGAAAAACTGTTTTTT.

The V and J genes are TRBV28 and TRBJ1-5; a weak D match, TRBD1 (5 bases). Germline V gives CDR1 MDHEN, CDR2 SYDVKM. V lost 7 bases, J lost 2 bases, and 18 bases lay in between. The CDR3 runs to 16 residues. The CDR3 loop reads CASTKSGGDRNQPQHF. In DNA, the CDR3 is TGTGCCAGCACCAAAAGTGGAGGGGATCGCAATCAGCCCCAGCATTTT.

The genes are TRBV5-1 and TRBJ2-3; 8 positions match TRBD2. Losses at the gene ends were 4 bases for V and 4 bases for J; bases not matched to a gene: 5. CDR1 is SGHRS and CDR2 is YFSETQ in the germline V gene. The CDR3 sequence is 14 residues long. Here the CDR3 DNA reads TGCGCCAGCAGCCCCCGGGGGGGGGCAGATACGCAGTATTTT. It yields the protein CASSPRGGADTQYF.

Written as DNA, the CDR3 is TGTGCCACCAGTGATGGCAGGGGCACTGAAGCTTTCTTT. As protein: CATSDGRGTEAFF. The genes are TRBV24-1 and TRBJ1-1; perhaps TRBD1 as D (6 bases). The CDR3 covers 13 residues. CDR1 is KGHDR and CDR2 is SFDVKD in the germline V gene. V lost 3 bases and J 4 bases, leaving 8 bases between the germline ends.

The chain carries TRBV19 and TRBJ1-2, with D hard to call. This CDR3 is built from 12 residues. With 4 bases removed from V and 13 bases from J, the gap between germline ends came to 16 bases. The V gene's germline CDR1 is LNHDA and CDR2 SQIVND (reference sequence). The CDR3 here is CASSKESSDCTF. CDR3 DNA sequence: TGTGCCAGTAGTAAGGAGTCCTCGGATTGCACCTTC.

V and J are TRBV7-2 and TRBJ2-1; 12 bases fit TRBD2. The CDR3 is made up of 17 amino acids. Germline CDR1 is SGHTA and CDR2 is FQGNSA. Trimming cost V 2 bases and J 10 bases; bases outside gene matches: 12. In nucleotides, the CDR3 is TGTGCCAGCAGCTTACACCAGGCTAGCGGGGGGGCTAGAGAGCAGTTCTTC. Encoded protein: CASSLHQASGGAREQFF.

The chain couples TRBV7-8 to TRBJ2-7; 8 nucleotides match TRBD2. Trimming cost V 1 base and J 5 bases; bases outside gene matches: 7. This CDR3 contains 15 residues. Germline CDR1 and CDR2: SGHVS and FQNEAQ. The CDR3 loop reads CASSLVGGGLDEQYF. The CDR3 DNA follows: TGTGCCAGCAGCTTAGTCGGCGGGGGGCTGGACGAGCAGTACTTC. Supplemented by reference TRBV7-8 and TRBJ2-7, the full variable domain reads GAGVSQSPRYKVAKRGQDVALRCDPISGHVSLFWYQQALGQGPEFLTYFQNEAQLDKSGLPSDRFFAERPEGSVSTLKIQRTQQEDSAVYLCASSLVGGGLDEQYFGPGTRLTVT.

The V gene is TRBV28, the J gene TRBJ2-2, with 9 bases aligning to TRBD2. Looked up from germline, CDR1 is MDHEN and CDR2 is SYDVKM. The CDR3 has 14 residues. V dropped 4 bases and J dropped 6; count of bases not matched to a gene: 3. In nucleotides, the CDR3 is TGTGCCAGCAGTTCGAGCGGGGGGCCCGGGGAGCTGTTTTTT. Residues: CASSSSGGPGELFF.

This chain links TRBV5-6 with TRBJ2-7; D possibly corresponds to TRBD2 (5 bases). Looked up from germline, CDR1 is SGHDT and CDR2 is YYEEEE. Trimming removed 1 base from V and 5 bases from J, with 7 bases in between. The CDR3 is made up of 12 amino acids. The CDR3 protein is CASSLTGNEQYF. In DNA, the CDR3 is TGTGCCAGCAGCTTGACGGGGAACGAGCAGTACTTC.

The chain combines TRBV5-1 with TRBJ2-7, with a weak D call TRBD1 (5 bases). Germline V gives CDR1 SGHRS, CDR2 YFSETQ. V lost 0 bases to trimming and J lost 6 bases, with 16 bases between them. CDR3 length equals 15 residues. CDR3 nucleotides: TGCGCCAGCAGCTTGGAGGGGCGCCCCCCCTCCGAGCAGTACTTC. Its translation: CASSLEGRPPSEQYF.

V usage is TRBV18 and J usage is TRBJ2-7, with a possible D match to TRBD2 (6 bases). The CDR3 loop spans 15 amino acids. Trimming cost V 6 bases and J 3 bases, with 18 bases left between them. Germline-derived CDR1 and CDR2 are KGHSH and LQKENI. The CDR3 DNA reads as TGTGCCAGCTCGGCGAGGGACTCTGAGAGCTACGAGCAGTACTTC. Translating it yields CASSARDSESYEQYF.

J is TRBJ2-1 and V is TRBV27; 7 nucleotides agree with TRBD1. The CDR3 extends over 15 amino acids. Germline V gene data show CDR1 as MNHEY and CDR2 as SMNVEV (reference sequence). The trim removed 6 bases at V and 10 bases at J, leaving 15 bases unmatched. The CDR3 region is CASSLRPKGAGEQFF. As DNA, the CDR3 is TGTGCCAGCAGCCTTCGACCGAAGGGGGCAGGAGAGCAGTTCTTC.